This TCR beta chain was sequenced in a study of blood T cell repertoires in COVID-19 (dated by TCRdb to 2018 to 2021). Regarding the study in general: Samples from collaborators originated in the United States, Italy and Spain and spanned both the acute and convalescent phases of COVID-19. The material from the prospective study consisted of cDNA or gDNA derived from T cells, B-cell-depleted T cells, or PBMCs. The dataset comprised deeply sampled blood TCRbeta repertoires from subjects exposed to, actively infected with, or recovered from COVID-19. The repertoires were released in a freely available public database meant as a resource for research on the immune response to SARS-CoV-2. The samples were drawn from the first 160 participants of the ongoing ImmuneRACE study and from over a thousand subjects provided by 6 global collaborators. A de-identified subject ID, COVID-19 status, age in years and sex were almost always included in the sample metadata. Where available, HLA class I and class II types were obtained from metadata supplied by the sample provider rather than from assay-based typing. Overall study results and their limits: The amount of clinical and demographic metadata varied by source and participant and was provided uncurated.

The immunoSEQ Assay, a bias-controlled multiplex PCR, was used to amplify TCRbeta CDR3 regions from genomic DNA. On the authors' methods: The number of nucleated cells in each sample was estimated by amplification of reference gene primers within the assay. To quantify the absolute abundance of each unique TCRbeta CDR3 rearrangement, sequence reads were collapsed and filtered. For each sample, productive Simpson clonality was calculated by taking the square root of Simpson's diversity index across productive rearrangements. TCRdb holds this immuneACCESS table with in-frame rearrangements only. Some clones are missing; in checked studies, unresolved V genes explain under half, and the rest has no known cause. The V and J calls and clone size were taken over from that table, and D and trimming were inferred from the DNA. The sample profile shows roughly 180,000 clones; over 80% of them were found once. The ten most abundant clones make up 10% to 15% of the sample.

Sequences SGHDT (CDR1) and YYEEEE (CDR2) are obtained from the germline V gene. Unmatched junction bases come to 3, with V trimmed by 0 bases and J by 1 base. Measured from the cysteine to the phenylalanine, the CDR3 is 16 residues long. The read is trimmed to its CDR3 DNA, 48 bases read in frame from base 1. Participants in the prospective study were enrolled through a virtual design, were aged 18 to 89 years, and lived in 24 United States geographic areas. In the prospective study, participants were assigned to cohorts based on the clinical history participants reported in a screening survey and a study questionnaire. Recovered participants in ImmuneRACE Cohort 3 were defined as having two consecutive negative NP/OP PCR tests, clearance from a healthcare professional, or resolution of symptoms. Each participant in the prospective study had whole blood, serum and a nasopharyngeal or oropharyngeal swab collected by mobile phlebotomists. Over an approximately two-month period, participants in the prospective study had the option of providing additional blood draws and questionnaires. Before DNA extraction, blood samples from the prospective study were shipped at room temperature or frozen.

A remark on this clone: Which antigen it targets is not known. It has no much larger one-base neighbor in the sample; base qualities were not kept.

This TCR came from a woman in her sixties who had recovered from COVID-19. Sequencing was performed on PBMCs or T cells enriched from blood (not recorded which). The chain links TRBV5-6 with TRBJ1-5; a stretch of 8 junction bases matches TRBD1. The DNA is TGTGCCAGCAGCTTGGGGACAGGGAGAAGCAATCAGCCCCAGCATTTT. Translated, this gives CASSLGTGRSNQPQHF. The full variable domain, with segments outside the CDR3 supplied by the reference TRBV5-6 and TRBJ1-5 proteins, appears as DAGVTQSPTHLIKTRGQQVTLRCSPKSGHDTVSWYQQALGQGPQFIFQYYEEEERQRGNFPDRFSGHQFPNYSSELNVNALLLGDSALYLCASSLGTGRSNQPQHFGDGTRLSIL.